The T cell receptor beta chain described here comes from a study of blood T cell repertoires in COVID-19. Trimming removed 4 bases from V and 9 bases from J; junction bases left unmatched: 10. The CDR3 is 15 amino acids. The V gene's germline CDR1 is SGHNT and CDR2 YENEEA. Per the original data handling: Nucleated cell counts were estimated from reference gene primer amplification. Profiled with immunoSEQ multiplex PCR; TCRdb holds only in-frame clones, not every one. V, J and clone size derive from that table, while D and trimming were established from the DNA sequence. The sample consists of around 320,000 clones, around 88% of them appearing once.

This receptor was taken from a woman aged 25 to 39 who had recovered from COVID-19. The genes are TRBV11-3 and TRBJ2-3, with TRBD1 identical over 10 bases. Input material: peripheral blood. The CDR3 DNA reads TGTGCCAGCAGCTCGCCGGGACAGGGGCCAGTCACGCAGTATTTT. This sequence encodes CASSSPGQGPVTQYF.